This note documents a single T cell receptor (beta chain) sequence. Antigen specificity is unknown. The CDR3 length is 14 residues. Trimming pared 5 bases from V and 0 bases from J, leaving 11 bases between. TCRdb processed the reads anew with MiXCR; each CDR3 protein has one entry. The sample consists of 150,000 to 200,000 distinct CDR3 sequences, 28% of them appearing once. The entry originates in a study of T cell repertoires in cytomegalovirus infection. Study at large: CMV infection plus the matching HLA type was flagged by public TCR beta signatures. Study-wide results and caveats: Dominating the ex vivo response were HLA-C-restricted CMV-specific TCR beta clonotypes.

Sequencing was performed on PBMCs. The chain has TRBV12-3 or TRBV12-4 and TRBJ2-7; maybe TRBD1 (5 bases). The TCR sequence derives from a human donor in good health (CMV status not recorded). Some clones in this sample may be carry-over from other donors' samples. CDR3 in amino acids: CASSPATASYEQYF. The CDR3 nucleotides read TGTGCCAGCAGTCCCGCGACAGCCTCCTACGAGCAGTACTTC.